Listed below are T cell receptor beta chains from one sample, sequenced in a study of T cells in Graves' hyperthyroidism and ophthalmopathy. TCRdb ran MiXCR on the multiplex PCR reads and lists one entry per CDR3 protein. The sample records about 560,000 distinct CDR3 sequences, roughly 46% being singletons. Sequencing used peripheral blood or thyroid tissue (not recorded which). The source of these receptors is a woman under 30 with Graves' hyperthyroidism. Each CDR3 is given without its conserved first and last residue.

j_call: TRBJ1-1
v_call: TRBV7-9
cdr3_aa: ASSDSGRGTEAF

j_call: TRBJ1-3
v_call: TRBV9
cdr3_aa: ASSNPGETVGNTIY

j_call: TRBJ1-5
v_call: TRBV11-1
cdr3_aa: AWSGGIQPQH

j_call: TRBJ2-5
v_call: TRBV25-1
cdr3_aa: ASSEDDEGGRGFETQY

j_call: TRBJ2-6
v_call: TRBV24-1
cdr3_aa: APHEEKEAGANVLT

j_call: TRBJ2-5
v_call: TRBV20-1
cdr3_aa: SAVGRTSGEETQY

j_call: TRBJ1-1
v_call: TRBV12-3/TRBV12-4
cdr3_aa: ASSFYRDNTEAF

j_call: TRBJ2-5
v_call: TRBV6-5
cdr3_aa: ASRHGRALETQY

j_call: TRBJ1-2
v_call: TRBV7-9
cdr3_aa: ASRATGFNGYT

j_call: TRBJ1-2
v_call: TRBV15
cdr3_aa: ATSSLEGDGYT

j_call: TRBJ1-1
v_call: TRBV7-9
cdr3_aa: ACSGGPTEAF

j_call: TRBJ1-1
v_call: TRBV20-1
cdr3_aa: SARIRTARMNTEAF

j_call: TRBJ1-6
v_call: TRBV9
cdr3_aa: ASSDGTNYNSPLH

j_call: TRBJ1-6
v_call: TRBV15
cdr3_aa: ATSRGPGGLASPLH

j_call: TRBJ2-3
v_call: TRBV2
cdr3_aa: ASRTGSDGTQY

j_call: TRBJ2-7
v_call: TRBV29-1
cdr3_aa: SVEDGSYEQY

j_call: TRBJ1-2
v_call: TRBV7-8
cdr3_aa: ASSLTGGIGYGYT

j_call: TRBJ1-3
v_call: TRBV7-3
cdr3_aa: ASSLSGEFSTIY

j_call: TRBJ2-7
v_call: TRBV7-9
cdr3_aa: ASSPRRDSYEQY

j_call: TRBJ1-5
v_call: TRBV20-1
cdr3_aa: SARDEGQNSNQPQH

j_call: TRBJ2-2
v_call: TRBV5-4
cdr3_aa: ASSLARNTGELF

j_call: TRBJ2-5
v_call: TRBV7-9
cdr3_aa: ASSRSTGANSGWETQY

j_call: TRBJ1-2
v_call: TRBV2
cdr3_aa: ASSFPGQASSGYT

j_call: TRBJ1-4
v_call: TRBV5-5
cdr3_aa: ASFGGRGNEKLF

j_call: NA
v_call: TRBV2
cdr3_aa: ASRGLAKETQY

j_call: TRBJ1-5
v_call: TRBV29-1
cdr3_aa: SVAAGTGNNQPQH

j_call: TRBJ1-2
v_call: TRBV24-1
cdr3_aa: ATSSKRGDYGYT

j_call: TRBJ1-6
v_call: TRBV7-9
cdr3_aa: ASSQGLMDVSPLH

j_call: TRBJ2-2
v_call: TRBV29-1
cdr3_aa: SVALRPGGGTGELF

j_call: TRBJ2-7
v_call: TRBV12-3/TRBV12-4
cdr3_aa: ASSYGTRYEQY

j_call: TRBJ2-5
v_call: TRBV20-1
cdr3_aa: SAWTSGKETQY

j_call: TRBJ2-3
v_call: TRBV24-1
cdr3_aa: ATSDISGSTDTQY

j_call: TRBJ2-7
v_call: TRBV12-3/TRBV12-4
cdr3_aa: ASSDGLADEQY

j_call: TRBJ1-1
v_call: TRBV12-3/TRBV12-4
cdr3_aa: ASSLIDTEAF

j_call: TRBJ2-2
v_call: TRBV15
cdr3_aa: ATSVRWEGTGELF

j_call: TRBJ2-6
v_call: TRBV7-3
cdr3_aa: ASSLSGGANVLT

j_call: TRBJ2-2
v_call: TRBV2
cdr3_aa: ASESATRELF

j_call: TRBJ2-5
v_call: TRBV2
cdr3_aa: ASRDRDRQETQY

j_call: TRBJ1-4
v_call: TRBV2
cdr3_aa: ASSEKLF

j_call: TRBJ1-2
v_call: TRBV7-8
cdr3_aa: ASSLQGVYGYT

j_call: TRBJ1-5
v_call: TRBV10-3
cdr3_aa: AISESPAANQPQH

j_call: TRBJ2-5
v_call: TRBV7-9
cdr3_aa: ASSPDPQGGTQY

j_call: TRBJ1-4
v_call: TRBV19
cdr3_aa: ASSIPGTNEKLF

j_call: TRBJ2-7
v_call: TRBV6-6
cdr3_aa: ASRQASSNYEQY

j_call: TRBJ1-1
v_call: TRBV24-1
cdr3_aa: ATSDGSRQAF

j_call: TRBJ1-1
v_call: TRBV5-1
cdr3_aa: ASSLENPGNTEAF

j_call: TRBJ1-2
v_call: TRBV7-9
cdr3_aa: ASSLVGGADGYT

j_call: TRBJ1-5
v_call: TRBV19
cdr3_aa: ASSSPGQRHQPQH

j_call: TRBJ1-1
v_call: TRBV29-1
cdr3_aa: SVDPRGQDEAF

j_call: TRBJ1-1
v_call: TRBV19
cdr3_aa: ASFRDRNTEAF

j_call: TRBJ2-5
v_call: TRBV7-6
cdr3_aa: ASSYPGLAGGEQETQY

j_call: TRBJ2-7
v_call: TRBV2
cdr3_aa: ASSQGLAGGDEQY

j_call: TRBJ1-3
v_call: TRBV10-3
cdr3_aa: ASSPGGTALSGNTIY

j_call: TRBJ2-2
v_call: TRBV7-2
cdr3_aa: ASSSIAPNTGELF

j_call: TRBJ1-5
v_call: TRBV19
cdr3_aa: ASSFLEGAPQH

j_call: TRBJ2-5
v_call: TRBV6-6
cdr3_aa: ASSYSLRGEAQY

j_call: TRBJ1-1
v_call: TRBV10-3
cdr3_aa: AISMTGNTEAF